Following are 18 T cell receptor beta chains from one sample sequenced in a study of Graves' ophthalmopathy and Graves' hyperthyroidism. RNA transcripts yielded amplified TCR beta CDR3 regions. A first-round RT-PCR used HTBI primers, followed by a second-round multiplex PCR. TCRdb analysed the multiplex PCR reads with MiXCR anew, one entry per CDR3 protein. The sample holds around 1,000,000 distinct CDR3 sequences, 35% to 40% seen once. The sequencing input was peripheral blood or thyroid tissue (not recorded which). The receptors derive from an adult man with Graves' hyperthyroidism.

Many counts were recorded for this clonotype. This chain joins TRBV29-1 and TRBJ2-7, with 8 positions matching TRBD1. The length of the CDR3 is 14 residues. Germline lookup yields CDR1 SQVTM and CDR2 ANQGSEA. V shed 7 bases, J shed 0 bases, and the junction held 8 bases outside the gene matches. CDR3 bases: TGCAGCGCCACCGGGACAGGATACTCCTACGAGCAGTACTTC. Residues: CSATGTGYSYEQYF.

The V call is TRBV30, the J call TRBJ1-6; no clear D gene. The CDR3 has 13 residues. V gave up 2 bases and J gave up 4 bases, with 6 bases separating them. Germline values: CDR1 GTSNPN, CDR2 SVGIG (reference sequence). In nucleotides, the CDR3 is TGTGCCTGGAGTTCGGGATATAATTCACCCCTCCACTTT. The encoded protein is CAWSSGYNSPLHF.

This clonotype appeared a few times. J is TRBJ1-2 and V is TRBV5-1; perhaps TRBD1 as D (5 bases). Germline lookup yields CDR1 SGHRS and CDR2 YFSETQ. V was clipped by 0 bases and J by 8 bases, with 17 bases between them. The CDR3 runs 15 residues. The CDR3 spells CASSLASRGNGGYTF. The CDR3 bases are TGCGCCAGCAGCTTGGCTTCTAGGGGCAACGGAGGCTACACCTTC. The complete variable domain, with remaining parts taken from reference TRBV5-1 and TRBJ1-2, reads KAGVTQTPRYLIKTRGQQVTLSCSPISGHRSVSWYQQTPGQGLQFLFEYFSETQRNKGNFPGRFSGRQFSNSRSEMNVSTLELGDSALYLCASSLASRGNGGYTFGSGTRLTVV.

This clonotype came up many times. The CDR3 protein is CASSFTDSMGYEQYF. The CDR3 DNA is TGTGCCAGCAGCTTCACAGACAGTATGGGGTACGAGCAGTACTTC. The chain has TRBV7-8 and TRBJ2-7; D possibly corresponds to TRBD1 (5 bases). Germline loops: CDR1 SGHVS, CDR2 FQNEAQ. This CDR3 spans 15 amino acids. Between the trimmed V and J ends, which lost 3 bases and 4 bases, there was a span of 16 bases.

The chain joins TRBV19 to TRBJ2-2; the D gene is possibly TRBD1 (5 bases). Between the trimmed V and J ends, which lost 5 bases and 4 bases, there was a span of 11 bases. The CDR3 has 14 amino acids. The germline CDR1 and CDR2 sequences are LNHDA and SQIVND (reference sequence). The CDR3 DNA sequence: TGTGCCAGTAGTGGCAGGGATGCCACCGGGGAGCTGTTTTTT. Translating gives CASSGRDATGELFF.

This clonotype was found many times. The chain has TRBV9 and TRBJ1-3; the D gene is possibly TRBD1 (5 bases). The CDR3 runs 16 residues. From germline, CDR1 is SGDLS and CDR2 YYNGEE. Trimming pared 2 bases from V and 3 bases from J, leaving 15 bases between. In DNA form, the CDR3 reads TGTGCCAGCAGCGTTGGACACCCCGAGGGTGGAAACACCATATATTTT. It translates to CASSVGHPEGGNTIYF.

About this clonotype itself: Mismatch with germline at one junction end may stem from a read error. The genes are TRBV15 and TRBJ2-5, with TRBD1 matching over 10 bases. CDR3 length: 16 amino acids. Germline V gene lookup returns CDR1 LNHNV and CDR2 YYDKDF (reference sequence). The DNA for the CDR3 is TGTGCCAGCAGCCGATCGGGACAGGGGAGAAGAGAGACCCAGTACTTC. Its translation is CASSRSGQGRRETQYF.

The CDR3 protein is CAISEGRTVNWETQYF. CDR3 coding DNA: TGTGCCATCAGTGAGGGCAGGACGGTGAATTGGGAGACCCAGTACTTC. The J gene is TRBJ2-5, the V gene TRBV10-3, with unresolved D. Germline V lookup: CDR1 ENHRY, CDR2 SYGVKD. Trimming pared 2 bases from V and 5 bases from J, leaving 18 bases between. The CDR3 runs 16 residues.

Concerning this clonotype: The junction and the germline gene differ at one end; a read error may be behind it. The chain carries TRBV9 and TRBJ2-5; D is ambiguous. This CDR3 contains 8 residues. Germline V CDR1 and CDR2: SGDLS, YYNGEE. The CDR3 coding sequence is TGTGCCAGCAGCGCCCAATTGTTC. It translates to CASSAQLF.

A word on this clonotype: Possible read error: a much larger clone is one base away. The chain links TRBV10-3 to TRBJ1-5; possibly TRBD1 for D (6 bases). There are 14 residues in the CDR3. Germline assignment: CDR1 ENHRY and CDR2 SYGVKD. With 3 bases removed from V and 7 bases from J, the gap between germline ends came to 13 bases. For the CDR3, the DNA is TGTGCCATCAGTGAATTCAGGGGAGGACAGCCCCAGCATTTT. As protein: CAISEFRGGQPQHF.

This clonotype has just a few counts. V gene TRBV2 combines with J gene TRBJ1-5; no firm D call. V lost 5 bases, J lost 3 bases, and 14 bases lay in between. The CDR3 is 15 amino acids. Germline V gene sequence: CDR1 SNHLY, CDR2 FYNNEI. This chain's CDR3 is CASSSPEWVNQPQHF. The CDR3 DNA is TGTGCCAGCAGTTCTCCGGAATGGGTCAATCAGCCCCAGCATTTT.

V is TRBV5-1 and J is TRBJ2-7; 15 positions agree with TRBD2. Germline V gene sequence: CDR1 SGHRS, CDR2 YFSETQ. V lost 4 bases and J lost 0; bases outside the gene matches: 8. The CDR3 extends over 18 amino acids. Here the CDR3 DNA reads TGCGCCAGCAGCCGGGGGACTAGCGGGAGGCGGCCCTCCTACGAGCAGTACTTC. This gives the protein CASSRGTSGRRPSYEQYF. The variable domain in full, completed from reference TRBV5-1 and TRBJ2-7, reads KAGVTQTPRYLIKTRGQQVTLSCSPISGHRSVSWYQQTPGQGLQFLFEYFSETQRNKGNFPGRFSGRQFSNSRSEMNVSTLELGDSALYLCASSRGTSGRRPSYEQYFGPGTRLTVT.

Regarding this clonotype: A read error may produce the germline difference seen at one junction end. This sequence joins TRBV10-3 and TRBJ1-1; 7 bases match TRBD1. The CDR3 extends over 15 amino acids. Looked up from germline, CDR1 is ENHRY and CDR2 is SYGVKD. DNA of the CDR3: TGTGCCAGCAGTTACTCGCGACAGGGTAACACTGAAGCTTTCTTT. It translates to CASSYSRQGNTEAFF.

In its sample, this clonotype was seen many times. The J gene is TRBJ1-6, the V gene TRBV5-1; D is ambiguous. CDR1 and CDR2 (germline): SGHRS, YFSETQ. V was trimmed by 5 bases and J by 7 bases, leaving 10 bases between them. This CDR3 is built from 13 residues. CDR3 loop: CASREVRNSPLHF. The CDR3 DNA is TGCGCCAGCAGGGAGGTCCGAAATTCACCCCTCCACTTT.

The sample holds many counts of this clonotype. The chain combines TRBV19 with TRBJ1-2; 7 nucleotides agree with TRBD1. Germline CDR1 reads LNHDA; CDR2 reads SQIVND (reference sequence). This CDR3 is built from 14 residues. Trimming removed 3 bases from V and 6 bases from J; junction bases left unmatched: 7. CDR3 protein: CASSIGTALDGYTF. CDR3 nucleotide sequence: TGTGCCAGTAGTATCGGGACAGCCCTTGATGGCTACACCTTC.

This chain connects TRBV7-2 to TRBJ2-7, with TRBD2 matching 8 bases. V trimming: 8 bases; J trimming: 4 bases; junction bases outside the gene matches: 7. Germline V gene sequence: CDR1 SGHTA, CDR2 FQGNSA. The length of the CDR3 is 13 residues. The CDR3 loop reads CASAEPGGYEQYF. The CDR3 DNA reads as TGTGCCAGCGCAGAACCGGGAGGGTACGAGCAGTACTTC.

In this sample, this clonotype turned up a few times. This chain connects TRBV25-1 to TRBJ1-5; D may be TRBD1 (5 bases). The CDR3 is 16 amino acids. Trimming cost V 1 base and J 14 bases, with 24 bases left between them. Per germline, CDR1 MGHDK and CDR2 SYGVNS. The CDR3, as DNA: TGTGCCAGCAGTGAATTCCCGGGGCGGGACCGTTACAATGAGCATTTT. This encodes CASSEFPGRDRYNEHF.

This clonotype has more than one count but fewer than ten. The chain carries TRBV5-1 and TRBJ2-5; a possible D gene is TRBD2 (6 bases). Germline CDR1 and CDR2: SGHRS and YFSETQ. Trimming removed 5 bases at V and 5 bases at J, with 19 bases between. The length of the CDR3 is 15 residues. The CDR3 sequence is CASSRGTGGFETQYF. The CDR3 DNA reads TGCGCCAGCAGTCGCGGGACGGGTGGGTTTGAGACCCAGTACTTC.